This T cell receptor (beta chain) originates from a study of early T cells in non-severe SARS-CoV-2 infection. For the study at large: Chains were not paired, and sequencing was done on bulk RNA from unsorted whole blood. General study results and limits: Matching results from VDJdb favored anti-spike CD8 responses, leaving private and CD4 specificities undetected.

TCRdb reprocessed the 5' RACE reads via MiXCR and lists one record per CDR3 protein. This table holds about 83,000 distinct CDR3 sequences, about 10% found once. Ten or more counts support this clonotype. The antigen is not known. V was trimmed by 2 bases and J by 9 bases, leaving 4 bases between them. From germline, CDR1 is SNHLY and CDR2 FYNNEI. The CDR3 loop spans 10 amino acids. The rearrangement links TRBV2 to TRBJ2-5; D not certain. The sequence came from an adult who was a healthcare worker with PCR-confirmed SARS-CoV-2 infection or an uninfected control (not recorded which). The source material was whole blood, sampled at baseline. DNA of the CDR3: TGTGCCAGCAGTGAAAGGGCCCAGTACTTC. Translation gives CASSERAQYF. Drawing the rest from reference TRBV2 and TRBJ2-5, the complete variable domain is EPEVTQTPSHQVTQMGQEVILRCVPISNHLYFYWYRQILGQKVEFLVSFYNNEISEKSEIFDDQFSVERPDGSNFTLKIRSTKLEDSAMYFCASSERAQYFGPGTRLLVL.